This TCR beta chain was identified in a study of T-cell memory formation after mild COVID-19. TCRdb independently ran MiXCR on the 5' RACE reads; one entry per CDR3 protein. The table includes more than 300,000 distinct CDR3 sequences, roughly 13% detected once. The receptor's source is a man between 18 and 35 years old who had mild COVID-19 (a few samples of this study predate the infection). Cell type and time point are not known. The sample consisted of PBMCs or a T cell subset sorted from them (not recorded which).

CDR3 in DNA: TGCGCCAGCAGCTTGGGTCCAGGATACTACAATGAGCAGTTCTTC. Its translation: CASSLGPGYYNEQFF. V and J are TRBV5-1 and TRBJ2-1, with unresolved D. This CDR3 region has 15 residues. Germline loops: CDR1 SGHRS, CDR2 YFSETQ. V lost 0 bases to trimming and J lost 3 bases, with 10 bases between them.